This section outlines one TCR beta chain sequence together with its context. The record originates from a study of technical replicates of blood from a few donors. Some clones are missing from TCRdb's copy, which holds only in-frame ones; the method was immunoSEQ multiplex PCR. The sample has 100,000 or so clones, 95% seen once; the top ten hold about 0.19%. The CDR3 sequence is 16 residues long. Germline CDR1 and CDR2: ENHRY and SYGVKD. Trimming removed 3 bases at V and 6 bases at J, with 18 bases between. This chain links TRBV10-3 with TRBJ1-5; D possibly corresponds to TRBD1 (5 bases). The sample consisted of T cells isolated from PBMCs. This sequence was found in a human donor in good health. The CDR3 region is CAISDPREDPTQPQHF. CDR3 nucleotide sequence: TGTGCCATCAGTGATCCCAGGGAGGACCCAACTCAGCCCCAGCATTTT.